Below are 30 T cell receptor beta chains sequenced from a single sample in a study of early stage breast cancer tumors. Sequenced by immunoSEQ multiplex PCR; TCRdb stores in-frame clones only, minus some. Of around 20,000 clones in the sample, around 83% are singletons; the top ten hold over 1.5%. Material for sequencing was blood. These receptors all stem from a person aged 65 to 79 with breast cancer.

Only a few counts were recorded for this clone. The chain has TRBV4-2 and TRBJ2-2; 12 positions match TRBD1. The CDR3 has 19 amino acids. Germline V gene sequence: CDR1 LGHNA, CDR2 YNFKEQ. V dropped 4 bases and J dropped 1; count of bases not matched to a gene: 10. This CDR3 is CASSPLPGQGALNTGELFF. The CDR3 DNA reads TGTGCCAGCAGCCCCCTCCCGGGACAGGGGGCCTTGAACACCGGGGAGCTGTTTTTT.

The chain recombines TRBV28 with TRBJ1-5, with 7 bases that match TRBD1. J lost 4 bases, V lost 1 base, and 10 bases had no gene match. Germline loops: CDR1 MDHEN, CDR2 SYDVKM. There are 17 residues in the CDR3. The CDR3 loop reads CASSLLRQGLGNQPQHF. CDR3 sequence (DNA): TGTGCCAGCAGTTTATTAAGACAGGGCTTGGGGAATCAGCCCCAGCATTTT.

The rearrangement uses TRBV6-1 and TRBJ2-5; 8 bases map to TRBD1. CDR1 is MNHNS, CDR2 SASEGT, per germline. The CDR3 extends over 14 amino acids. Trimming removed 11 bases from V and 5 bases from J; junction bases left unmatched: 13. The CDR3 reads CASTGRTGQETQYF. The CDR3 DNA follows: TGTGCCTCCACAGGAAGGACAGGGCAGGAGACCCAGTACTTC.

The V and J genes are TRBV5-1 and TRBJ2-2, with 10 bases matching TRBD2. Germline CDR1 and CDR2: SGHRS and YFSETQ. The length of the CDR3 is 17 residues. J was trimmed by 0 bases and V by 1 base; bases with no gene match: 3. The CDR3 DNA follows: TGCGCCAGCAGCTTGATAAGCGGGGGGGCGAACACCGGGGAGCTGTTTTTT. It yields the protein CASSLISGGANTGELFF. The variable domain in full, with the rest retrieved from reference TRBV5-1 and TRBJ2-2, is KAGVTQTPRYLIKTRGQQVTLSCSPISGHRSVSWYQQTPGQGLQFLFEYFSETQRNKGNFPGRFSGRQFSNSRSEMNVSTLELGDSALYLCASSLISGGANTGELFFGEGSRLTVL.

V usage is TRBV7-9 and J usage is TRBJ1-2; 12 positions match TRBD1. The CDR3 length is 15 residues. The V and J ends lost 5 bases and 6 bases, in that order; junction bases with no gene match: 7. Germline values: CDR1 SEHNR, CDR2 FQNEAQ (reference sequence). DNA for the CDR3: TGTGCCAGCAGCGGCTCCGGGACAGGGGGCGATGGCTACACCTTC. Translation: CASSGSGTGGDGYTF.

Only a few counts were recorded for this clone. This chain uses TRBV18 with TRBJ1-5, with D possibly matching TRBD1 (6 bases). In germline, CDR1 is KGHSH, CDR2 LQKENI. V dropped 5 bases and J dropped 7 bases, with 12 bases sitting between them. The CDR3 is made up of 13 amino acids. The CDR3 spells CASSATQGQPQHF. CDR3 coding DNA: TGTGCCAGCTCAGCCACACAGGGCCAGCCCCAGCATTTT.

V and J are TRBV28 and TRBJ2-7; 8 bases agree with TRBD1. The CDR3 runs to 15 residues. The V segment lost 1 base and the J segment 5 bases; nucleotides outside the gene matches: 7. Germline V gene sequence: CDR1 MDHEN, CDR2 SYDVKM. The CDR3 DNA reads TGTGCCAGCAGTTTATTGGCCAGGGGGCAGGACGAGCAGTACTTC. Amino acid sequence: CASSLLARGQDEQYF.

This chain links TRBV7-8 with TRBJ1-5; D may be TRBD1 (5 bases). Trimming left V 5 bases short and J 3 bases short, with 11 bases between. Germline V gene lookup returns CDR1 SGHVS and CDR2 FQNEAQ. CDR3 length: 14 amino acids. CDR3 DNA sequence: TGTGCCAGCAGCGTGGGACTTCTCAATCAGCCCCAGCATTTT. Translation gives CASSVGLLNQPQHF.

This clone was seen once. The J gene is TRBJ2-2, the V gene TRBV19; D is perhaps TRBD2 (5 bases). CDR3 size: 15 residues. Trimming left V 6 bases short and J 0 bases short, with 11 bases between. Germline V gene data show CDR1 as LNHDA and CDR2 as SQIVND (reference sequence). In DNA, the CDR3 is TGTGCCAGTAGACCCCCGGGGACGAACACCGGGGAGCTGTTTTTT. This translates into CASRPPGTNTGELFF.

The J gene is TRBJ2-1, the V gene TRBV27; TRBD2 matches at 15 bases. Germline CDR1 and CDR2: MNHEY and SMNVEV (reference sequence). V lost 3 bases, J lost 6 bases, and 12 bases stayed unmatched. The CDR3 is 19 amino acids. The CDR3: CASSFSGLAGGPASNEQFF. CDR3 sequence (DNA): TGTGCCAGCAGTTTCTCCGGACTAGCGGGGGGGCCAGCGTCCAATGAGCAGTTCTTC.

This rearrangement joins TRBV6-5 to TRBJ1-2, with D perhaps TRBD1 (6 bases). This CDR3 has 14 amino acids. Trimming removed 0 bases from V and 7 bases from J, with 12 bases in between. The germline V gene encodes CDR1 MNHEY and CDR2 SVGAGI. CDR3 amino acids: CASSYSGGVGGYTF. The CDR3 bases are TGTGCCAGCAGTTACTCTGGGGGCGTAGGTGGCTACACCTTC.

CDR3 coding DNA: TGCGCCAGCAGCTTGGAAGGGGTCAATGAGCAGTTCTTC. As protein: CASSLEGVNEQFF. The chain combines TRBV5-1 with TRBJ2-1; maybe TRBD1 (5 bases). This CDR3 has 13 amino acids. V gave up 0 bases and J gave up 6 bases, with 7 bases separating them. Germline V gene lookup returns CDR1 SGHRS and CDR2 YFSETQ.

The chain couples TRBV2 to TRBJ2-7; 7 bases match TRBD1. Trimming took 6 bases from V and 4 from J; bases not matched to a gene: 3. The germline V gene has CDR1 SNHLY and CDR2 FYNNEI. CDR3 size: 12 residues. CDR3 coding DNA: TGTGCCAGCAGCAGGACAGGATACGAGCAGTACTTC. Translation: CASSRTGYEQYF.

This clone was recorded once. This chain links TRBV19 with TRBJ2-3; 8 bases fit TRBD1. The CDR3 runs 18 residues. V lost 1 base, J lost 5 bases, and 14 bases stayed unmatched. Germline V gives CDR1 LNHDA, CDR2 SQIVND (reference sequence). CDR3 loop: CASSIGPPTGARGDTQYF. Written as DNA, the CDR3 is TGTGCCAGTAGTATAGGCCCTCCGACAGGGGCCAGGGGAGATACGCAGTATTTT.

The chain uses TRBV2 and TRBJ2-5, with 8 bases aligning to TRBD2. Germline V gene lookup returns CDR1 SNHLY and CDR2 FYNNEI. The CDR3 totals 13 residues. The V gene end was trimmed by 7 bases and the J gene end by 6 bases; junction bases not matched to a gene: 7. The CDR3 nucleotides read TGTGCCAGCACCGGGACTAGGTTAAAGACCCAGTACTTC. Protein product: CASTGTRLKTQYF.

This clone has only a few counts. The chain recombines TRBV5-1 with TRBJ2-2; TRBD2 aligns across 13 bases. V lost 3 bases, J lost 6 bases, and 5 bases stayed unmatched. The CDR3 sequence is 16 residues long. CDR1 is SGHRS and CDR2 is YFSETQ in the germline V gene. CDR3 protein: CASSSGTSGVPGELFF. The DNA for the CDR3 is TGCGCCAGCAGCTCCGGGACTAGCGGGGTTCCCGGGGAGCTGTTTTTT. The complete variable domain, with remaining parts taken from reference TRBV5-1 and TRBJ2-2, reads KAGVTQTPRYLIKTRGQQVTLSCSPISGHRSVSWYQQTPGQGLQFLFEYFSETQRNKGNFPGRFSGRQFSNSRSEMNVSTLELGDSALYLCASSSGTSGVPGELFFGEGSRLTVL.

The V and J genes are TRBV2 and TRBJ1-2, with D unclear. Germline V gives CDR1 SNHLY, CDR2 FYNNEI. The CDR3 has 14 amino acids. V was cut by 3 bases and J by 2 bases, with 10 bases left in between. This CDR3 reads CASSEEGPNYGYTF. CDR3 nucleotides: TGTGCCAGCAGTGAGGAGGGCCCGAACTATGGCTACACCTTC.

V and J are TRBV7-3 and TRBJ2-3; 7 positions match TRBD1. The J segment lost 0 bases and the V segment lost 6 bases, leaving 6 bases of the junction unmatched. This CDR3 comprises 15 residues. Germline lookup yields CDR1 SGHTA and CDR2 FQGTGA. The CDR3 DNA reads as TGTGCCAGCAGGACGACAGGGACGAGCACAGATACGCAGTATTTT. It is translated as CASRTTGTSTDTQYF.

J is TRBJ1-4 and V is TRBV4-3, with D hard to call. The CDR3 loop spans 15 amino acids. With 0 bases removed from V and 8 bases from J, the gap between germline ends came to 13 bases. The V gene's germline CDR1 is LGHNA and CDR2 YSLEER. The CDR3, as DNA: TGCGCCAGCAGCCAAGAGGGTTGGGCGCCCGAAAAACTGTTTTTT. Its protein product is CASSQEGWAPEKLFF.

The chain employs TRBV10-3 and TRBJ2-5, with TRBD1 matching over 8 bases. The CDR3 consists of 15 residues. J gave up 0 bases and V 4 bases, and 4 bases lay outside the gene matches. Germline CDR1 and CDR2: ENHRY and SYGVKD. The CDR3 nucleotides read TGTGCCATCAGTGGGGACAGGTCGTACCAAGAGACCCAGTACTTC. Translating it yields CAISGDRSYQETQYF.

V is TRBV19 and J is TRBJ1-3, with TRBD1 identical over 9 bases. CDR3 size: 16 residues. The junction had 7 bases not matched to a gene; V was cut back by 5 bases and J by 2 bases. Per the germline V gene, CDR1 is LNHDA and CDR2 is SQIVND (reference sequence). CDR3 residues: CASSPGGTGTGNTIYF. DNA for the CDR3: TGTGCCAGTAGTCCCGGTGGGACAGGGACTGGAAACACCATATATTTT.

This sequence joins TRBV4-3 and TRBJ2-7; D is possibly TRBD2 (5 bases). CDR1 is LGHNA, CDR2 YSLEER, per germline. V shed 0 bases and J shed 0 bases, with 12 bases lying between them. The length of the CDR3 is 16 residues. This chain's CDR3 is CASSQDAGESSYEQYF. CDR3 coding DNA: TGCGCCAGCAGCCAAGATGCGGGCGAGAGCTCCTACGAGCAGTACTTC.

CDR3 DNA sequence: TGTGCCAGCACTCTGACAGGGGGCCTTTACGAGCAGTACTTC. This gives the protein CASTLTGGLYEQYF. The J gene is TRBJ2-7, the V gene TRBV6-1; the match to TRBD1 covers 10 bases. The junction had 7 bases not matched to a gene; V was cut back by 7 bases and J by 4 bases. CDR1 MNHNS and CDR2 SASEGT come from the germline V gene. This CDR3 comprises 14 residues.

This chain links TRBV5-1 with TRBJ1-2; 8 nucleotides match TRBD1. Germline trimming cut 0 bases from V and 6 bases from J; bases unmatched to any gene: 4. Germline V lookup: CDR1 SGHRS, CDR2 YFSETQ. The CDR3 has 14 amino acids. CDR3 loop: CASSLGQGMDGYTF. CDR3 nucleotide sequence: TGCGCCAGCAGCTTGGGACAGGGGATGGATGGCTACACCTTC.

The V call is TRBV18, the J call TRBJ1-4; 9 nucleotides agree with TRBD1. V lost 6 bases and J lost 3; bases outside the gene matches: 8. The CDR3 consists of 16 residues. Per germline, CDR1 KGHSH and CDR2 LQKENI. This CDR3 is CASSLFDRGSNEKLFF. The CDR3 nucleotides are TGTGCCAGCTCGCTTTTCGACAGGGGGTCTAATGAAAAACTGTTTTTT.

This chain uses TRBV6-1 with TRBJ2-7, with 9 bases aligning to TRBD1. The CDR3 has 17 residues. V dropped 4 bases and J dropped 2; count of bases not matched to a gene: 12. The V gene's germline CDR1 is MNHNS and CDR2 SASEGT. Here the CDR3 reads CASSAVQGAVLAYEQYF. CDR3 coding DNA: TGTGCCAGCAGTGCTGTACAGGGGGCAGTTCTAGCCTACGAGCAGTACTTC.

This chain uses TRBV15 with TRBJ1-3, with a weak D call TRBD1 (5 bases). The CDR3 spans 18 residues. V lost 0 bases, J lost 0 bases, and 15 bases lay in between. The germline gives CDR1 LNHNV, CDR2 YYDKDF (reference sequence). CDR3 coding DNA: TGTGCCACCAGCAGAGATCCGGCGGGGCAGCTCTCTGGAAACACCATATATTTT. Its protein is CATSRDPAGQLSGNTIYF. Using reference TRBV15 and TRBJ1-3 for the parts outside the CDR3, the full variable domain is DAMVIQNPRYQVTQFGKPVTLSCSQTLNHNVMYWYQQKSSQAPKLLFHYYDKDFNNEADTPDNFQSRRPNTSFCFLDIRSPGLGDTAMYLCATSRDPAGQLSGNTIYFGEGSWLTVV.

The J gene is TRBJ2-7, the V gene TRBV6-5; perhaps TRBD1 as D (5 bases). V was trimmed by 2 bases and J by 5 bases, leaving 10 bases between them. The germline V gene encodes CDR1 MNHEY and CDR2 SVGAGI. CDR3 length: 13 amino acids. The CDR3 DNA reads as TGTGCCAGCAGTTACCGCTGGGGCCACGAGCAGTACTTC. Its translation is CASSYRWGHEQYF.

The chain recombines TRBV23-1 with TRBJ2-7; no clear D. TRBV23-1 is an ORF, with its function uncertain. This CDR3 is built from 14 residues. Trimming took 0 bases from V and 3 from J, leaving 9 bases between them. The CDR3 sequence: CASSQSRQFYEQYF. Here the CDR3 DNA reads TGCGCCAGCAGTCAATCGAGGCAGTTCTACGAGCAGTACTTC.

The chain uses TRBV2 and TRBJ2-7, with D possibly matching TRBD1 (6 bases). In germline, CDR1 is SNHLY, CDR2 FYNNEI. Trimming took 0 bases from V and 7 from J, leaving 13 bases between them. This CDR3 spans 14 amino acids. Here the CDR3 reads CASSEALKQGEQYF. The CDR3 DNA is TGTGCCAGCAGTGAAGCGCTAAAACAGGGAGAGCAGTACTTC.